Sequencing of this TCR beta chain was carried out in a study of blood T cell repertoires in COVID-19. Study at large: PBMCs, B-cell-depleted T cells, or T cells provided the cDNA or gDNA that made up the material.

Trimming removed 2 bases from V and 6 bases from J; junction bases left unmatched: 5. This CDR3 has 14 residues. The germline gives CDR1 MNHEY, CDR2 SMNVEV (reference sequence). This clone has only one observation. Produced via immunoSEQ multiplex PCR; TCRdb's table is partial and in-frame only. Of roughly 250,000 clones in the sample, roughly 84% were seen once. This chain links TRBV27 with TRBJ1-2; 8 positions match TRBD1. The receptor was derived from a human donor with COVID-19, enrolled during active disease. The donor label of this sample is uncertain. Sequencing input: peripheral blood. The CDR3 DNA follows: TGTGCCAGCAGTTTACGGGGACAGGTGCATGGCTACACCTTC. Translated, it gives CASSLRGQVHGYTF.